A single sample is the source of the 8 T cell receptor beta chains below, sequenced in a study of T cell responses to AZD1222 COVID-19 vaccine. Clones were sequenced by immunoSEQ multiplex PCR, and TCRdb holds only the in-frame ones, with some missing. The sample has 120,000 or so clones; roughly 91% are singletons. Source: peripheral blood, taken 28 days after the second AZD1222 dose. Receptors were obtained from an adult who received the AZD1222 COVID-19 vaccine.

This clone was seen once. This chain connects TRBV6-1 to TRBJ1-1; no clear D. The germline gives CDR1 MNHNS, CDR2 SASEGT. The CDR3 covers 14 residues. Trimming took 2 bases from V and 2 from J, leaving 9 bases between them. The CDR3 DNA is TGTGCCAGCAGTGAACTCCCAAGAAACACTGAAGCTTTCTTT. Its translation: CASSELPRNTEAFF.

This sequence joins TRBV5-1 and TRBJ2-5; perhaps TRBD2 as D (5 bases). V was clipped by 6 bases and J by 2 bases, with 14 bases between them. Germline-derived CDR1 and CDR2 are SGHRS and YFSETQ. The CDR3 runs to 14 residues. CDR3 sequence (DNA): TGCGCCAGCAACCTCCGCGGGTTACAAGAGACCCAGTACTTC. Translation: CASNLRGLQETQYF.

V usage is TRBV6-2 or TRBV6-3 and J usage is TRBJ1-1; a possible D gene is TRBD1 (5 bases). The germline V and J ends were trimmed by 3 bases and 4 bases, with 9 bases remaining between them. CDR3 length equals 13 residues. Germline CDR1 is MNHEY and CDR2 is SVGEGT. CDR3 in amino acids: CASSYQGFTEAFF. The CDR3 region has the DNA TGTGCCAGCAGTTATCAGGGATTCACTGAAGCTTTCTTT.

The J gene is TRBJ1-2, the V gene TRBV29-1, with D possibly matching TRBD1 (6 bases). CDR1 is SQVTM and CDR2 is ANQGSEA in the germline V gene. The V and J ends lost 5 bases and 4 bases respectively, with 14 bases between them. The CDR3 consists of 13 residues. CDR3 in DNA: TGCAGCGTTCGGGACACCGCTGCCTATGGCTACACCTTC. This encodes CSVRDTAAYGYTF.

This sequence joins TRBV18 and TRBJ2-3, with 7 positions matching TRBD2. Germline CDR1 reads KGHSH; CDR2 reads LQKENI. There are 16 residues in the CDR3. The V gene end was trimmed by 6 bases and the J gene end by 0 bases; junction bases not matched to a gene: 9. CDR3 DNA: TGTGCCAGCTCCCCCAAGCGGGGCCAGAGCACAGATACGCAGTATTTT. Translating it yields CASSPKRGQSTDTQYF.

J is TRBJ2-2 and V is TRBV7-3, with 7 bases identical to TRBD1. This CDR3 spans 17 amino acids. Trimming took 2 bases from V and 5 from J; bases not matched to a gene: 11. The V gene's germline CDR1 is SGHTA and CDR2 FQGTGA. CDR3 loop: CASSLSPQGVKTGELFF. The CDR3 DNA is TGTGCCAGCAGCTTATCCCCCCAGGGGGTGAAGACCGGGGAGCTGTTTTTT.

The table lists this clone with a count of one. A read error may account for a junction end that differs from germline. This chain uses TRBV23-1 with TRBJ2-7; D gene ambiguous. TRBV23-1 is marked as an open reading frame, function uncertain. The CDR3 spans 11 residues. The CDR3 nucleotides read TGCGACAGCAGTCATAAATACGAGCAGTACTTC. Protein sequence: CDSSHKYEQYF.

The V and J genes are TRBV9 and TRBJ2-1; 13 nucleotides agree with TRBD2. The CDR3 extends over 12 amino acids. Germline trimming cut 7 bases from V and 12 bases from J; bases unmatched to any gene: 4. Per the germline V gene, CDR1 is SGDLS and CDR2 is YYNGEE. The CDR3 loop reads CASGTSGIPQFF. The CDR3 DNA reads TGTGCCAGCGGGACTAGCGGGATTCCGCAGTTCTTC.